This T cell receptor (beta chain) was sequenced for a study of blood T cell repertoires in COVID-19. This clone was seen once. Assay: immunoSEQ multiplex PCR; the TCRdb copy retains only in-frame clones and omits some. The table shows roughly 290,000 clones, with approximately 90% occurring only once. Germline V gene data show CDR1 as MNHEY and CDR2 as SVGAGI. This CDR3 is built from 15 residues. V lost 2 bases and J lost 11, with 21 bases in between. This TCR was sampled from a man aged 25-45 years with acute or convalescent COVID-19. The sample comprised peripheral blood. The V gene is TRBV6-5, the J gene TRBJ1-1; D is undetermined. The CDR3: CASSYSHPTLQVAFF. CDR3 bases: TGTGCCAGCAGTTACAGTCACCCTACTCTTCAGGTGGCTTTCTTT.